This TCR beta chain was identified during a study of cytomegalovirus exposure and HLA in healthy donors. General study results and limits: A subsequent analysis found that TCR clusters from the first cohort also tended to co-occur in the 120 or so validation repertoires, with roughly 95% of cluster scores above 0. Listed as cytomegalovirus-associated were roughly 180 TCR beta chains. Reportedly, cytomegalovirus status was diagnosed with high sensitivity and specificity.

This CDR3 has 13 residues. The V gene's germline CDR1 is SGHTA and CDR2 FQGNSA. The V gene lost 8 bases and the J gene lost 9 bases, with 17 bases spanning the gap. The approximately 120-subject validation cohort, separate from the 666-subject first cohort, included the donors. The protocol was immunoSEQ multiplex PCR, while the TCRdb copy is restricted to in-frame clones and leaves out a portion. The sample lists 250,000 or so clones, 90% occurring once. On this clone itself: No antigen is known for it.

The chain is built from TRBV7-2 and TRBJ2-4; possibly TRBD2 for D (6 bases). This sequence was found in a woman between 18 and 29 years old in good health and CMV-seronegative. The sequenced material came from PBMCs. The CDR3 DNA follows: TGTGCCAGCGGCCCAACTAGCTTCCCCATTCAGTACTTC. Residues: CASGPTSFPIQYF.